Listed below are T cell receptor beta chains from one sample, sequenced in a study of blood T cell repertoires in COVID-19. The repertoire was sequenced with immunoSEQ multiplex PCR; TCRdb's copy has only in-frame clones and lacks some. This table holds 80,000 to 100,000 clones, approximately 90% found once. Sequenced: peripheral blood. These receptors came from a man in his 60s with acute or convalescent COVID-19. CDR3s include the opening cysteine and the closing phenylalanine or tryptophan. Clone size is shown for a subset of rows, as once, few, many or a class of expanded clone.

clone size: .; V gene: TRBV5-1; CDR3 protein: CASSLGDRTSYGYTF
clone size: .; V gene: TRBV20-1; CDR3 protein: CSARRDTEAFF
clone size: .; V gene: TRBV18; CDR3 protein: CASSRIGTYYSPLHF
clone size: few; V gene: TRBV6-5; CDR3 protein: CASSYTLGRSGNTIYF
clone size: .; V gene: TRBV27; CDR3 protein: CASSLVRGTEAFF
clone size: .; V gene: TRBV15; CDR3 protein: CATSSIRLADLSSYEQYF
clone size: .; V gene: TRBV28; CDR3 protein: CASSPTDREKAFF
clone size: .; V gene: TRBV3-1/TRBV3-2; CDR3 protein: CASSLRDATDTQYF
clone size: once; V gene: TRBV6-1; CDR3 protein: CASSEGLSFAGGFGDTQYF
clone size: .; V gene: TRBV12-3/TRBV12-4; CDR3 protein: CASSFGENTEAFF
clone size: .; V gene: TRBV2; CDR3 protein: CASSGTTGFSSPLHF
clone size: .; V gene: TRBV10-3; CDR3 protein: CAISLKSQGPNGYTF
clone size: .; V gene: TRBV6-6; CDR3 protein: CASRPFQGTEAFF
clone size: once; V gene: TRBV18; CDR3 protein: CASSTSTNEKLFF